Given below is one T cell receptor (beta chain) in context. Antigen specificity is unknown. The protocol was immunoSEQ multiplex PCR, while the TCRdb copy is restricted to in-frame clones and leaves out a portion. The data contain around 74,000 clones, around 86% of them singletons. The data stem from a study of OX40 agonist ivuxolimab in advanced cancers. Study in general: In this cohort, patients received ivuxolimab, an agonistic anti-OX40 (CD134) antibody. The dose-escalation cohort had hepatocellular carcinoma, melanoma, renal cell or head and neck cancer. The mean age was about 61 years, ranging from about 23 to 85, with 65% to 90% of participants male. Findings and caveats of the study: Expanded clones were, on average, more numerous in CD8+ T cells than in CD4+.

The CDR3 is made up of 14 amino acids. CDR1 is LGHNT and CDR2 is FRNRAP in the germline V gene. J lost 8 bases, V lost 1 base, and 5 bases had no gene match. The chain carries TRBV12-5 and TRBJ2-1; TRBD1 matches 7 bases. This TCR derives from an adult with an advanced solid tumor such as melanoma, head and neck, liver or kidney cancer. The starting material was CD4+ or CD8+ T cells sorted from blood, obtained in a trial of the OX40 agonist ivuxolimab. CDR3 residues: CASGLETGPYEQFF. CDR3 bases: TGTGCTAGTGGTTTGGAGACAGGGCCATATGAGCAGTTCTTC.